The 21 T cell receptor beta chains below were found in one sample sequenced in a study of T cell clonotyping in hematopoietic cell transplantation. Time point here: recipient sample about 28 days before transplant, after cytoreduction. The repertoire was sequenced with immunoSEQ multiplex PCR; TCRdb's copy has only in-frame clones and lacks some. The sample shows tens of thousands of clones, under 95% of them seen only once. The input for sequencing was peripheral blood mononuclear cells, taken before stem cell transplant. The receptors originated from a man aged 45-65 years with acute myeloid leukemia. Some clones in this sample may be carry-over from other donors' samples.

The chain couples TRBV2 to TRBJ1-6; D is uncertain. Per the germline V gene, CDR1 is SNHLY and CDR2 is FYNNEI. V lost 5 bases to trimming and J lost 10 bases, with 15 bases between them. This CDR3 is built from 14 residues. The CDR3 is CASSFDLGGSPLHF. CDR3 DNA: TGTGCCAGCAGTTTCGATTTGGGAGGGTCACCCCTCCACTTT.

The genes are TRBV25-1 and TRBJ2-2; no definite D call. Trimming shortened V by 6 bases and J by 1 base, and 6 bases separated the two germline ends. The CDR3 consists of 13 residues. Per the germline V gene, CDR1 is MGHDK and CDR2 is SYGVNS. The CDR3, as DNA: TGTGCCAGCAGGAGAAAGAACACCGGGGAGCTGTTTTTT. Its translation is CASRRKNTGELFF. Full variable domain (outside the CDR3, taken from reference TRBV25-1 and TRBJ2-2): EADIYQTPRYLVIGTGKKITLECSQTMGHDKMYWYQQDPGMELHLIHYSYGVNSTEKGDLSSESTVSRIRTEHFPLTLESARPSHTSQYLCASRRKNTGELFFGEGSRLTVL.

This chain joins TRBV2 and TRBJ2-3; D call uncertain. The V gene lost 1 base and the J gene lost 4 bases, with 9 bases spanning the gap. The length of the CDR3 is 14 residues. Per germline, CDR1 SNHLY and CDR2 FYNNEI. The CDR3 DNA reads TGTGCCAGCAGTGAAGGTAGGGCGGCAGATACGCAGTATTTT. Its translation is CASSEGRAADTQYF.

This chain uses TRBV11-2 with TRBJ2-7; D ambiguous. The CDR3 has 12 residues. Germline assignment: CDR1 SGHAT and CDR2 FQNNGV. Trimming shortened V by 1 base and J by 5 bases, and 6 bases separated the two germline ends. The DNA of the CDR3 is TGTGCCAGCAGCTTAGTGGCCGACGAGCAGTACTTC. It yields the protein CASSLVADEQYF.

The V call is TRBV21-1, the J call TRBJ1-2. TRBV21-1 is given as a pseudogene. This CDR3 spans 19 amino acids. The CDR3 loop is CASSKDEICLQLANYGYTF. CDR3 sequence (DNA): TGTGCCAGCAGCAAAGATGAGATTTGTCTGCAGCTAGCTAACTATGGCTACACCTTC.

The sample holds one count of this clone. The CDR3 loop is CASSSTQGRGNQPQHF. The CDR3 nucleotides are TGTGCCAGTAGTAGTACACAGGGTAGGGGCAATCAGCCCCAGCATTTT. The J gene is TRBJ1-5, the V gene TRBV19; perhaps TRBD1 as D (6 bases). Germline V gene lookup returns CDR1 LNHDA and CDR2 SQIVND (reference sequence). The CDR3 consists of 16 residues. The ends were cut back, 4 bases at V and 2 bases at J, with 15 bases in the middle.

The J gene is TRBJ2-7, the V gene TRBV5-6; D unclear. This CDR3 comprises 15 residues. V shed 2 bases and J shed 0 bases, with 12 bases lying between them. From germline, CDR1 is SGHDT and CDR2 YYEEEE. The CDR3 reads CASSLGMSGSYEQYF. The DNA of the CDR3 is TGTGCCAGCAGCTTAGGGATGTCGGGCTCCTACGAGCAGTACTTC.

The gene calls are TRBV5-1 and TRBJ2-6; tentative D call: TRBD1 (7 bases). There are 16 residues in the CDR3. Germline loops: CDR1 SGHRS, CDR2 YFSETQ. V was trimmed by 4 bases and J by 4 bases, leaving 15 bases between them. CDR3 loop: CASSLPGGTGANVLTF. The CDR3 DNA reads TGCGCCAGCAGCCTCCCAGGGGGGACGGGGGCCAACGTCCTGACTTTC.

This sequence joins TRBV5-1 and TRBJ1-5; D not certain. Trimming removed 0 bases from V and 7 bases from J, with 8 bases in between. The CDR3 length is 13 residues. The germline V gene has CDR1 SGHRS and CDR2 YFSETQ. The DNA for the CDR3 is TGCGCCAGCAGCTTGGAGTTAGAGCAGCCCCAGCATTTT. It encodes CASSLELEQPQHF.

The chain couples TRBV5-1 to TRBJ2-2, with D uncertain. Deletions cut 0 bases from V and 3 bases from J, with 3 bases between. Germline lookup yields CDR1 SGHRS and CDR2 YFSETQ. The CDR3 spans 13 residues. The CDR3, as DNA: TGCGCCAGCAGCTTGGGGGACACCGGGGAGCTGTTTTTT. Translating gives CASSLGDTGELFF.

The CDR3 reads CASSESAGAGNTIYF. Written as DNA, the CDR3 is TGTGCCAGCAGTGAATCGGCAGGGGCTGGAAACACCATATATTTT. The chain links TRBV2 to TRBJ1-3; weak D call: TRBD1 (6 bases). The CDR3 sequence is 15 residues long. Looked up from germline, CDR1 is SNHLY and CDR2 is FYNNEI. Trimming took off 2 bases at V and 2 bases at J, with 10 bases between the two ends.

The CDR3 here is CASSPDPGGSQETQYF. The CDR3 nucleotides read TGTGCCAGCAGCCCTGACCCGGGTGGGAGCCAAGAGACCCAGTACTTC. The rearrangement joins TRBV5-4 to TRBJ2-5, with D possibly matching TRBD2 (5 bases). CDR3 length equals 16 residues. Germline V CDR1 and CDR2: SGHNT, YYREEE (reference sequence). The ends were cut back, 4 bases at V and 1 base at J, with 17 bases in the middle.

This clone was seen a few times. The chain couples TRBV4-3 to TRBJ2-7; D unresolved. CDR1 and CDR2 from the germline V gene are LGHNA and YSLEER. This CDR3 has 15 amino acids. The germline V and J ends were trimmed by 2 bases and 2 bases, with 13 bases remaining between them. Here the CDR3 reads CASSQSIGPAYEQYF. The CDR3, as DNA: TGCGCCAGCAGCCAAAGTATAGGGCCCGCCTACGAGCAGTACTTC.

CDR3 coding DNA: TGTGCCAGCAGTTACCTGCAGGGGGCTGAAGCTTTCTTT. Its protein product is CASSYLQGAEAFF. V is TRBV6-5 and J is TRBJ1-1, with 7 bases lining up with TRBD1. Germline V gives CDR1 MNHEY, CDR2 SVGAGI. After removal of 2 bases from V and 6 bases from J, the junction contained 3 bases not matched to a gene. The CDR3 loop spans 13 amino acids.

The gene calls are TRBV30 and TRBJ1-1; D unresolved. From germline, CDR1 is GTSNPN and CDR2 SVGIG (reference sequence). V dropped 1 base and J dropped 4 bases, with 7 bases sitting between them. The CDR3 is 12 amino acids. CDR3 coding DNA: TGTGCCTGGAGTGAGGGTGTCACTGAAGCTTTCTTT. It encodes CAWSEGVTEAFF.

This chain connects TRBV6-1 to TRBJ1-5, with unresolved D. Germline CDR1 reads MNHNS; CDR2 reads SASEGT. This CDR3 is built from 14 residues. Trimming took off 5 bases at V and 2 bases at J, with 10 bases between the two ends. Here the CDR3 reads CASSRVAGNQPQHF. CDR3 in DNA: TGTGCCAGCAGTAGAGTGGCAGGCAATCAGCCCCAGCATTTT.

The gene calls are TRBV5-1 and TRBJ2-3, with TRBD2 as a possible D gene (7 bases). Looked up from germline, CDR1 is SGHRS and CDR2 is YFSETQ. Trimming took 0 bases from V and 3 from J, leaving 11 bases between them. CDR3 length: 15 residues. The CDR3 DNA sequence: TGCGCCAGCAGCTTGGGGGCGGGGGCGACAGATACGCAGTATTTT. Translated, it gives CASSLGAGATDTQYF. The full variable domain, with the rest looked up from reference TRBV5-1 and TRBJ2-3, is KAGVTQTPRYLIKTRGQQVTLSCSPISGHRSVSWYQQTPGQGLQFLFEYFSETQRNKGNFPGRFSGRQFSNSRSEMNVSTLELGDSALYLCASSLGAGATDTQYFGPGTRLTVL.

The gene calls are TRBV28 and TRBJ2-3; D is ambiguous. The germline CDR1 and CDR2 sequences are MDHEN and SYDVKM. Trimming shortened V by 7 bases and J by 0 bases, and 11 bases separated the two germline ends. This CDR3 contains 14 residues. For the CDR3, the DNA is TGTGCCAGCACGGACGCGACTAGCACAGATACGCAGTATTTT. Translating gives CASTDATSTDTQYF.

This chain's CDR3 is CASRLGPSNEKLFF. The CDR3 DNA reads TGTGCCAGCAGACTCGGGCCGAGTAATGAAAAACTGTTTTTT. The chain employs TRBV28 and TRBJ1-4; D is unresolved. The V gene lost 6 bases and the J gene lost 4 bases, with 12 bases spanning the gap. The CDR3 contains 14 residues. The V gene's germline CDR1 is MDHEN and CDR2 SYDVKM.

This clone occurred once. This chain joins TRBV7-2 and TRBJ2-3; D might be TRBD1 or TRBD2, each matching 5 bases. CDR1 is SGHTA, CDR2 FQGNSA, per germline. The germline V and J ends were trimmed by 3 bases and 5 bases, with 18 bases remaining between them. The CDR3 runs to 16 residues. The CDR3 region is CASSFAVGVIRDTQYF. CDR3 sequence (DNA): TGTGCCAGCAGCTTTGCAGTGGGGGTGATTCGAGATACGCAGTATTTT.

The chain links TRBV6-5 to TRBJ1-2; D is possibly TRBD1 (5 bases). The CDR3 length is 14 residues. Per the germline V gene, CDR1 is MNHEY and CDR2 is SVGAGI. The ends were cut back, 0 bases at V and 4 bases at J, with 9 bases in the middle. The CDR3 loop is CASSYSTGAYGYTF. In DNA, the CDR3 is TGTGCCAGCAGTTACTCGACCGGGGCCTATGGCTACACCTTC.